This TCR beta chain was captured in a study of blood T cell repertoires in COVID-19. Using immunoSEQ multiplex PCR, the repertoire was profiled, and TCRdb retains in-frame clones only, with some absent. The top ten clones hold over 6.5% of a sample with under 150,000 clones, about 88% of them seen once. This CDR3 region has 15 residues. Germline V gene data show CDR1 as SGHRS and CDR2 as YFSETQ. V trimming: 10 bases; J trimming: 1 base; junction bases outside the gene matches: 11. V is TRBV5-1 and J is TRBJ2-3; TRBD2 aligns across 8 bases. Sequenced sample: peripheral blood. This TCR was sampled from a woman aged 70-85 years who had recovered from COVID-19. The CDR3, as DNA: TGCGCCCGCGCGGGGCCCGGGGGGGGCACAGATACGCAGTATTTT. This translates into CARAGPGGGTDTQYF.